These 9 T cell receptor beta chains originate from one sample sequenced in a study of CD8 T cells in Susac syndrome. The authors reverse transcribed about 0.5 to 1 ug RNA with random hexamers. TCRdb itself ran the immunoSEQ multiplex PCR reads through MiXCR, one entry per CDR3 protein. The sample records 55,000 to 85,000 distinct CDR3 sequences, roughly 95% being singletons. The sample was CD4+ T cells from PBMCs. These receptors all come from a human donor with multiple sclerosis.

The chain employs TRBV30 and TRBJ2-1; D may match TRBD1 or TRBD2 (5 bases each). The CDR3 totals 12 residues. Deletions cut 6 bases from V and 3 bases from J, with 9 bases between. Per the germline V gene, CDR1 is GTSNPN and CDR2 is SVGIG (reference sequence). CDR3 region: CACGTGYNEQFF. As DNA, the CDR3 is TGTGCCTGTGGGACCGGCTACAATGAGCAGTTCTTC.

This clonotype occurred once. The chain joins TRBV12-3 or TRBV12-4 to TRBJ2-7; TRBD2 matches at 7 bases. The CDR3 has 14 amino acids. J gave up 2 bases and V 5 bases, and 6 bases lay outside the gene matches. DNA for the CDR3: TGTGCCAGCAGTCGGATAGCGGGTCCCTACGAGCAGTACTTC. As protein: CASSRIAGPYEQYF.

The chain carries TRBV24-1 and TRBJ1-2; possible D gene TRBD1, 5 bases. Germline V gene lookup returns CDR1 KGHDR and CDR2 SFDVKD. V shed 4 bases and J shed 4 bases, with 9 bases lying between them. The CDR3 spans 13 residues. DNA of the CDR3: TGTGCCACCAGTGACCAGGGAACCTATGGCTACACCTTC. Translation gives CATSDQGTYGYTF.

J is TRBJ2-3 and V is TRBV7-6; the D gene is possibly TRBD2 (6 bases). The CDR3 sequence is 17 residues long. Germline V gives CDR1 SGHVS, CDR2 FNYEAQ. Trimming cost V 4 bases and J 0 bases, with 17 bases left between them. The CDR3 coding sequence is TGTGCCAGCAGCTCAAACCAAGGGGACTCAAGCACAGATACGCAGTATTTT. This encodes CASSSNQGDSSTDTQYF.

The chain couples TRBV5-6 to TRBJ2-5; D tentatively fits TRBD1 or TRBD2 (5 bases each). Germline CDR1 and CDR2: SGHDT and YYEEEE. This CDR3 is 16 amino acids long. V was pared by 3 bases and J by 0 bases, with 15 bases between. The CDR3 coding sequence is TGTGCCAGCAGCTGGGGACGGGGTGTGTACCAAGAGACCCAGTACTTC. Its protein is CASSWGRGVYQETQYF.

V gene TRBV6-5 combines with J gene TRBJ2-7; 7 nucleotides align to TRBD1. Trimming took 4 bases from V and 5 from J; bases not matched to a gene: 17. The CDR3 is 17 amino acids. Germline values: CDR1 MNHEY, CDR2 SVGAGI. The CDR3 region is CASSSYPWDSLYNEQYF. DNA for the CDR3: TGTGCCAGCAGTTCCTACCCATGGGACAGTCTTTATAACGAGCAGTACTTC.

The genes are TRBV20-1 and TRBJ1-2; TRBD1 is a possible D gene (6 bases). The CDR3 has 13 amino acids. Between the trimmed V and J ends, which lost 7 bases and 4 bases, there was a span of 16 bases. Germline loops: CDR1 DFQATT, CDR2 SNEGSKA (reference sequence). The CDR3 DNA follows: TGCAGTGTACACAGGGTTGGGGGCTATGGCTACACCTTC. This codes for CSVHRVGGYGYTF.

A single count supports this clonotype. The chain uses TRBV3-1 and TRBJ2-5; 7 bases fit TRBD2. Germline values: CDR1 LGHDT, CDR2 YNNKEL (reference sequence). The CDR3 sequence is 14 residues long. The V segment lost 6 bases and the J segment 2 bases; nucleotides outside the gene matches: 6. CDR3 coding DNA: TGTGCCAGCAGTAAAACGGGGGGTCAAGAGACCCAGTACTTC. Translation: CASSKTGGQETQYF.

V and J are TRBV24-1 and TRBJ2-3; D uncertain. Trimming took 4 bases from V and 3 from J, leaving 13 bases between them. There are 15 residues in the CDR3. Germline V gene sequence: CDR1 KGHDR, CDR2 SFDVKD. CDR3 loop: CATSDLGQETDTQYF. In nucleotides, the CDR3 is TGTGCCACCAGTGACCTCGGGCAGGAGACAGATACGCAGTATTTT.